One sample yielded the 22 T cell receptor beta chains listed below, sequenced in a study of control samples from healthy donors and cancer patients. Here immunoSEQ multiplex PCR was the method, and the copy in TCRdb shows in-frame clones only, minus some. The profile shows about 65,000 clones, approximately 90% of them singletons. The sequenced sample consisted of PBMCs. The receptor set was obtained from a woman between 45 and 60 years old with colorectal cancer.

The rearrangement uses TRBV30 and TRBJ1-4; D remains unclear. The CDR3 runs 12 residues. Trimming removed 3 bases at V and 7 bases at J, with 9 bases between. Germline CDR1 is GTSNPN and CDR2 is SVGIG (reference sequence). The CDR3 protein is CAWSRGSEKLFF. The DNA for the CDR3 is TGTGCCTGGAGCCGGGGAAGTGAAAAACTGTTTTTT.

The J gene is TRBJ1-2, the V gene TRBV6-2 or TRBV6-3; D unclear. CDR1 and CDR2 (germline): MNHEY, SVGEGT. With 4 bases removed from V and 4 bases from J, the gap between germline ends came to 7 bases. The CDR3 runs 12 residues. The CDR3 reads CASSSRVYGYTF. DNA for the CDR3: TGTGCCAGCAGTTCCAGAGTCTATGGCTACACCTTC.

The CDR3 is CAWTDAYEQYF. As DNA, the CDR3 is TGTGCCTGGACTGATGCCTACGAGCAGTACTTC. The chain is built from TRBV30 and TRBJ2-7, with D unclear. V lost 4 bases to trimming and J lost 2 bases, with 6 bases between them. The CDR3 extends over 11 amino acids. Germline V gives CDR1 GTSNPN, CDR2 SVGIG (reference sequence).

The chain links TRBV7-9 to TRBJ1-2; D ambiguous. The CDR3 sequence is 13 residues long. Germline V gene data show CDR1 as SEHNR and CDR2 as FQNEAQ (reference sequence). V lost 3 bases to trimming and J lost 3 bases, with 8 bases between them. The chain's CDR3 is CASSFRGDYGYTF. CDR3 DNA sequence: TGTGCCAGCAGCTTCCGGGGAGACTATGGCTACACCTTC.

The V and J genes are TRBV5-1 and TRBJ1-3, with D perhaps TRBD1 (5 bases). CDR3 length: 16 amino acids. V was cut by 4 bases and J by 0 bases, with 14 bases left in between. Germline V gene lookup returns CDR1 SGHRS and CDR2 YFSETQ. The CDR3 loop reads CASSVRQMSSGNTIYF. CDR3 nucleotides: TGCGCCAGCAGCGTAAGACAGATGAGCTCTGGAAACACCATATATTTT.

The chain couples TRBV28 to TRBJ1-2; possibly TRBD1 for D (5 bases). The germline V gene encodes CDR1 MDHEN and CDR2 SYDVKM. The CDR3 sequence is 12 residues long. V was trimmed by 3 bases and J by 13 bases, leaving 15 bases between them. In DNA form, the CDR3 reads TGTGCCAGCAGTTTGAGGGGCTCCGTCCTCACCTTC. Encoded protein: CASSLRGSVLTF.

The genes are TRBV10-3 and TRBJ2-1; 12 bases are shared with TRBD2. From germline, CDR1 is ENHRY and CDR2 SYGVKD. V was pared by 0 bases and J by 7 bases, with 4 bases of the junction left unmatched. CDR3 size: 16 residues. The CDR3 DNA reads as TGTGCCATCAGTGAGTCTCGTACTAGCGGGAGGAATGAGCAGTTCTTC. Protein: CAISESRTSGRNEQFF.

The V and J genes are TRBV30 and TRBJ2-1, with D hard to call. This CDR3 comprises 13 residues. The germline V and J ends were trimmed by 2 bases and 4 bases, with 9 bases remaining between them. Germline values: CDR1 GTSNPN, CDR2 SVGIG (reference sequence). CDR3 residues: CAWSFTEYNEQFF. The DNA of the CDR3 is TGTGCCTGGAGTTTCACGGAATACAATGAGCAGTTCTTC.

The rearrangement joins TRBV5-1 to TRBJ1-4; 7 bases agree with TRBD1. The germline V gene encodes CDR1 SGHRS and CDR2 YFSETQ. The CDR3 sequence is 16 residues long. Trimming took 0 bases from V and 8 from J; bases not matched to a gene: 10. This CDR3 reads CASSLDNQGGREKLFF. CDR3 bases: TGCGCCAGCAGCTTGGACAATCAGGGGGGGCGAGAAAAACTGTTTTTT.

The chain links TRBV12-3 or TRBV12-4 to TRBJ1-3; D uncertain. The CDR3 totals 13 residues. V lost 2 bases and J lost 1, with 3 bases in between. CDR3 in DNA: TGTGCCAGCAGTTTAATATCTGGAAACACCATATATTTT. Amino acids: CASSLISGNTIYF.

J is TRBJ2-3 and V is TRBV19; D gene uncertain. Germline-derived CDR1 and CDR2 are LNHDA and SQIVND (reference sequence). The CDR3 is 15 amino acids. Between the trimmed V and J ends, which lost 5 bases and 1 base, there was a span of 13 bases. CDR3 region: CASSLYLQGTDTQYF. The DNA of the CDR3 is TGTGCCAGTAGTCTATACCTTCAGGGCACAGATACGCAGTATTTT.

CDR3 region: CASSATGVGEETQYF. The CDR3 nucleotides read TGTGCCAGCAGTGCCACAGGGGTTGGTGAAGAGACCCAGTACTTC. This rearrangement joins TRBV7-3 to TRBJ2-5, with TRBD1 identical over 7 bases. The trim removed 6 bases at V and 3 bases at J, leaving 10 bases unmatched. The germline V gene encodes CDR1 SGHTA and CDR2 FQGTGA. The CDR3 is 15 residues long.

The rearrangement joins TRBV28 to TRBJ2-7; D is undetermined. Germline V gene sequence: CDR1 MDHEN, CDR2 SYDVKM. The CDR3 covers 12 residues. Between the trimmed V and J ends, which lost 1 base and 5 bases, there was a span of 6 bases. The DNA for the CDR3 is TGTGCCAGCAGTTTATCAAGGCACGAGCAGTACTTC. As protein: CASSLSRHEQYF.

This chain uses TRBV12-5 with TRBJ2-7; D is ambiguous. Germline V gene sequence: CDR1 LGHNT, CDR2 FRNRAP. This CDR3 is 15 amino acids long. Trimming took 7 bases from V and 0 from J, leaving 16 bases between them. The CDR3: CASALGRASSYEQYF. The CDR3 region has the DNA TGTGCTAGTGCTCTGGGAAGGGCCAGCTCCTACGAGCAGTACTTC.

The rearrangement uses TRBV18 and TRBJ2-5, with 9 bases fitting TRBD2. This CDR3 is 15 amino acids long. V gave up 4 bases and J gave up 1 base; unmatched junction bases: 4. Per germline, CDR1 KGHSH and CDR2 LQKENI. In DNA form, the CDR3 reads TGTGCCAGCTCACTCGGACTAGCGCTCCAAGAGACCCAGTACTTC. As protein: CASSLGLALQETQYF.

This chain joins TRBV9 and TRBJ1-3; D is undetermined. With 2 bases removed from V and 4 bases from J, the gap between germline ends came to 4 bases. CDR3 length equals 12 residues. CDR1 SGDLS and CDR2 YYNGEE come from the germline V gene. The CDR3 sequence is CASSVEGNTIYF. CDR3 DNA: TGTGCCAGCAGCGTGGAGGGAAACACCATATATTTT. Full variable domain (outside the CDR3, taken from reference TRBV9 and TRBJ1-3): DSGVTQTPKHLITATGQRVTLRCSPRSGDLSVYWYQQSLDQGLQFLIQYYNGEERAKGNILERFSAQQFPDLHSELNLSSLELGDSALYFCASSVEGNTIYFGEGSWLTVV.

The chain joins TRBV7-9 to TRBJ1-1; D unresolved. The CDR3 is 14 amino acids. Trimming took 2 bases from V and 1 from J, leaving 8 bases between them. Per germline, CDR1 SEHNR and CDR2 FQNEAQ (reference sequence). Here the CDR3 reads CASSLWERNTEAFF. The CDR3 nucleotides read TGTGCCAGCAGCTTATGGGAGCGGAACACTGAAGCTTTCTTT. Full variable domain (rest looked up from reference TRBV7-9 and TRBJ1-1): DTGVSQNPRHKITKRGQNVTFRCDPISEHNRLYWYRQTLGQGPEFLTYFQNEAQLEKSRLLSDRFSAERPKGSFSTLEIQRTEQGDSAMYLCASSLWERNTEAFFGQGTRLTVV.

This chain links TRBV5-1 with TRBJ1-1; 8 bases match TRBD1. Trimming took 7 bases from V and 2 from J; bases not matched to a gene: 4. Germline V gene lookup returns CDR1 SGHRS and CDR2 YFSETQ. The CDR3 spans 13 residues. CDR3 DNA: TGCGCCAGCGCGGACAGGGTTAACACTGAAGCTTTCTTT. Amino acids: CASADRVNTEAFF. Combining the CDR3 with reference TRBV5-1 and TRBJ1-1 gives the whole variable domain KAGVTQTPRYLIKTRGQQVTLSCSPISGHRSVSWYQQTPGQGLQFLFEYFSETQRNKGNFPGRFSGRQFSNSRSEMNVSTLELGDSALYLCASADRVNTEAFFGQGTRLTVV.

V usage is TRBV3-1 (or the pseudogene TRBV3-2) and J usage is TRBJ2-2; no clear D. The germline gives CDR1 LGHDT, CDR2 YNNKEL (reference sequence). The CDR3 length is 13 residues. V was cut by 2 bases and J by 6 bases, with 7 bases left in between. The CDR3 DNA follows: TGTGCCAGCAGCCAAAGACTCTCCGGGGAGCTGTTTTTT. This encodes CASSQRLSGELFF.

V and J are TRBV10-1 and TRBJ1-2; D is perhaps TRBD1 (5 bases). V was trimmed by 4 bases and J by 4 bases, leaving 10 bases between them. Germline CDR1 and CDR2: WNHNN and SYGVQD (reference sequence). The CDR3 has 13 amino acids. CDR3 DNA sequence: TGCGCCAGCAGTGGTGACAGATTCTATGGCTACACCTTC. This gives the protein CASSGDRFYGYTF.

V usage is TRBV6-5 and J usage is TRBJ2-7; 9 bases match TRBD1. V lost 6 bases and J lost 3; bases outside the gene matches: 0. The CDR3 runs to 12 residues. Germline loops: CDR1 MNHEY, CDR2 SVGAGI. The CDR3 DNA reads TGTGCCAGCAGGACAGGGGGCTACGAGCAGTACTTC. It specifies CASRTGGYEQYF.

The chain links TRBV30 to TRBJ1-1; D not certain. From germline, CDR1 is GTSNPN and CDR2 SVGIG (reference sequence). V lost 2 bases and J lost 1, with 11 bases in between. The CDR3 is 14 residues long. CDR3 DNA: TGTGCCTGGAGTTCATCCTTCAGGAACACTGAAGCTTTCTTT. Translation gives CAWSSSFRNTEAFF.